Following are 28 T cell receptor beta chains from one sample sequenced in a study of blood T cell repertoires in COVID-19. Profiled with immunoSEQ multiplex PCR; TCRdb holds only in-frame clones, not every one. The table has about 78,000 clones, over 80% seen once; the top ten hold around 5.8%. Material for sequencing was peripheral blood. These receptors came from a man between 60 and 70 years old with active or convalescent COVID-19.

Turning to this clone: One junction end disagrees with the germline gene, perhaps due to a read error. In DNA, the CDR3 is TGTGCCAGCAGCCCTCTAGAAGGGGGACGCTCCCACGAGCAGTACTTC. This codes for CASSPLEGGRSHEQYF. V and J are TRBV3-1 (or the pseudogene TRBV3-2) and TRBJ2-7, with D perhaps matching TRBD1 (6 bases). This CDR3 has 16 amino acids. Germline-derived CDR1 and CDR2 are LGHDT and YNNKEL (reference sequence).

J is TRBJ1-6 and V is TRBV11-2, with 7 bases that match TRBD1. After removal of 5 bases from V and 7 bases from J, the junction contained 11 bases not matched to a gene. Germline CDR1 SGHAT, CDR2 FQNNGV. The CDR3 has 16 residues. The CDR3 DNA reads TGTGCCAGCAGCCAGATGGGACAGCAAAACAATTCACCCCTCCACTTT. Translating gives CASSQMGQQNNSPLHF.

This chain uses TRBV7-9 with TRBJ2-7, with 7 bases matching TRBD2. This CDR3 has 16 amino acids. The J segment lost 3 bases and the V segment lost 4 bases, leaving 12 bases of the junction unmatched. Germline-derived CDR1 and CDR2 are SEHNR and FQNEAQ (reference sequence). CDR3 protein: CASSWILGGEGYEQYF. Written as DNA, the CDR3 is TGTGCCAGCAGCTGGATCCTGGGGGGGGAGGGCTACGAGCAGTACTTC.

In its sample, this clone was seen once. The chain has TRBV10-3 and TRBJ2-7; 9 bases agree with TRBD1. CDR3 length equals 11 residues. V was clipped by 9 bases and J by 6 bases; unmatched bases: 3. Germline values: CDR1 ENHRY, CDR2 SYGVKD. The CDR3 region has the DNA TGTGCCATGAGGACAGGGGCCGAGCAGTACTTC. The encoded protein is CAMRTGAEQYF.

The V and J genes are TRBV14 and TRBJ1-2, with D possibly TRBD1 on 5 matching bases. The CDR3 sequence is 15 residues long. V was cut by 2 bases and J by 4 bases, with 14 bases left in between. CDR1 is SGHDN and CDR2 is FVKESK in the germline V gene. CDR3 sequence (DNA): TGTGCCAGCAGCCAAACAACAAGACAGTTCTATGGCTACACCTTC. This gives the protein CASSQTTRQFYGYTF.

DNA of the CDR3: TGTGCCACCAGTGATTGGAGGACTAGCGGGGGTATGGATGAGCAGTTCTTC. Its protein product is CATSDWRTSGGMDEQFF. This chain uses TRBV24-1 with TRBJ2-1, with 13 nucleotides matching TRBD2. J was trimmed by 8 bases and V by 2 bases; bases with no gene match: 8. The V gene's germline CDR1 is KGHDR and CDR2 SFDVKD. The CDR3 has 17 amino acids.

The V gene is TRBV10-3, the J gene TRBJ2-3; 8 bases are shared with TRBD2. Germline V gene lookup returns CDR1 ENHRY and CDR2 SYGVKD. With 0 bases clipped from V and 7 bases from J, the junction kept 3 bases outside the gene matches. The CDR3 has 14 amino acids. The CDR3 region has the DNA TGTGCCATCAGTGAGTCGGTAGCGGGACATACGCAGTATTTT. It codes for CAISESVAGHTQYF.

The chain uses TRBV19 and TRBJ2-3, with 9 bases aligning to TRBD2. The CDR3 sequence is 16 residues long. CDR1 LNHDA and CDR2 SQIVND come from the germline V gene (reference sequence). The ends lost 6 bases at V and 4 bases at J; junction bases unmatched: 11. CDR3 coding DNA: TGTGCCAGTAGCACGAAAGGACTAGCGCATTCAGATACGCAGTATTTT. This gives the protein CASSTKGLAHSDTQYF.

The CDR3 sequence is CASSLILPDTDTQYF. DNA for the CDR3: TGTGCCAGCAGTTTAATTCTTCCAGACACAGATACGCAGTATTTT. This chain connects TRBV6-2 or TRBV6-3 to TRBJ2-3; D uncertain. This CDR3 is built from 15 residues. Trimming shortened V by 4 bases and J by 2 bases, and 13 bases separated the two germline ends. In germline, CDR1 is MNHEY, CDR2 SVGEGT.

This chain links TRBV5-1 with TRBJ2-1, with D possibly TRBD2 on 5 matching bases. Between the trimmed V and J ends, which lost 3 bases and 6 bases, there was a span of 16 bases. This CDR3 is 15 amino acids long. Germline CDR1 reads SGHRS; CDR2 reads YFSETQ. The chain's CDR3 is CASSSTGNAGNEQFF. CDR3 nucleotide sequence: TGCGCCAGCAGCTCCACCGGGAACGCAGGCAATGAGCAGTTCTTC.

The V and J genes are TRBV7-2 and TRBJ2-3; TRBD2 aligns across 8 bases. The CDR3 loop spans 15 amino acids. With V trimmed by 5 bases and J by 2 bases, 6 bases remained unmatched. Germline V gives CDR1 SGHTA, CDR2 FQGNSA. In nucleotides, the CDR3 is TGTGCCAGCAGCCCAAGCGGGGGCAACACAGATACGCAGTATTTT. Protein: CASSPSGGNTDTQYF.

The chain carries TRBV3-1 (or the pseudogene TRBV3-2) and TRBJ2-3; D is unresolved. This CDR3 is 15 amino acids long. Trimming cost V 6 bases and J 0 bases, with 13 bases left between them. CDR1 and CDR2 from the germline V gene are LGHDT and YNNKEL (reference sequence). DNA for the CDR3: TGTGCCAGCAGTCGAATGGCGGCTAGCACAGATACGCAGTATTTT. It specifies CASSRMAASTDTQYF.

The chain links TRBV15 to TRBJ1-3; D gene ambiguous. The CDR3 is made up of 14 amino acids. V lost 6 bases and J 0 bases, leaving 9 bases between the germline ends. CDR1 is LNHNV, CDR2 YYDKDF, per germline (reference sequence). CDR3: CATRPGSSGNTIYF. The CDR3 DNA is TGTGCCACCAGGCCCGGGAGCTCTGGAAACACCATATATTTT.

V and J are TRBV7-2 and TRBJ2-1; 10 positions match TRBD2. The V segment lost 5 bases and the J segment 4 bases; nucleotides outside the gene matches: 8. Germline V gives CDR1 SGHTA, CDR2 FQGNSA. The CDR3 loop spans 16 amino acids. As DNA, the CDR3 is TGTGCCAGCAGCCCGGAACTAGCGGGGACGTACAATGAGCAGTTCTTC. Encoded protein: CASSPELAGTYNEQFF.

The chain carries TRBV6-5 and TRBJ1-2; no clear D. The germline CDR1 and CDR2 sequences are MNHEY and SVGAGI. CDR3 length equals 12 residues. The germline V and J ends were trimmed by 10 bases and 8 bases, with 17 bases remaining between them. CDR3 DNA sequence: TGTGCCACTACGGACTATGTAAGCGGCTACACCTTC. It encodes CATTDYVSGYTF.

The chain links TRBV6-5 to TRBJ1-2; D uncertain. The germline V and J ends were trimmed by 6 bases and 6 bases, with 14 bases remaining between them. CDR3 length: 13 amino acids. CDR1 and CDR2 from the germline V gene are MNHEY and SVGAGI. CDR3 coding DNA: TGTGCCAGCAGCACACCGGGAACTCATGGCTACACCTTC. Translating it yields CASSTPGTHGYTF.

About this clone: Mismatch with germline at one junction end may stem from a read error. This chain links TRBV12-5 with TRBJ2-1, with 8 positions matching TRBD1. The CDR3 is 11 amino acids. Germline assignment: CDR1 LGHNT and CDR2 FRNRAP. The CDR3 loop reads CASGPGGIIVF. In nucleotides, the CDR3 is TGTGCTAGTGGCCCAGGGGGCATTATCGTCTTC.

This clone was found once. The sample holds other DNA sequences that translate to the same CDR3. The V call is TRBV12-3 or TRBV12-4, the J call TRBJ1-2, with 7 bases lining up with TRBD1. The V segment lost 5 bases and the J segment 4 bases; nucleotides outside the gene matches: 1. This CDR3 is built from 12 residues. The CDR3 DNA reads TGTGCCAGCAGTCGGGACAGCTATGGCTACACCTTC. Translation gives CASSRDSYGYTF.

This chain uses TRBV7-6 with TRBJ2-3, with 9 bases fitting TRBD1. With 5 bases clipped from V and 0 bases from J, the junction kept 18 bases outside the gene matches. Germline V CDR1 and CDR2: SGHVS, FNYEAQ. The CDR3 is 20 residues long. The CDR3 reads CASSKVRDRVSGISTDTQYF. The DNA of the CDR3 is TGTGCCAGCAGCAAAGTCCGGGACAGGGTTAGCGGTATTAGCACAGATACGCAGTATTTT.

This clone has a single count. Other DNA variants within this sample encode the same CDR3. The rearrangement links TRBV18 to TRBJ1-1, with D uncertain. Germline CDR1 is KGHSH and CDR2 is LQKENI. The CDR3 runs 13 residues. The ends were cut back, 3 bases at V and 3 bases at J, with 8 bases in the middle. As DNA, the CDR3 is TGTGCCAGCTCACCTTCTCTTGACACTGAAGCTTTCTTT. Its translation is CASSPSLDTEAFF.

This clone was detected only a few times. The chain combines TRBV15 with TRBJ1-3, with 7 positions matching TRBD1. The CDR3 covers 15 residues. Germline lookup yields CDR1 LNHNV and CDR2 YYDKDF (reference sequence). The J segment lost 4 bases and the V segment lost 5 bases, leaving 8 bases of the junction unmatched. CDR3 sequence reads: CATSGDRAEGNTIYF. The CDR3 DNA is TGTGCCACCAGCGGCGACAGGGCAGAAGGAAACACCATATATTTT.

This clone appeared a single time. The CDR3 DNA sequence: TGTGCCAGCAGCCTCCCGGGAGGGATGGGGGAGCTGTTTTTT. Encoded protein: CASSLPGGMGELFF. The V gene is TRBV5-6, the J gene TRBJ2-2; 8 positions agree with TRBD2. Germline lookup yields CDR1 SGHDT and CDR2 YYEEEE. The V and J ends lost 4 bases and 8 bases, in that order; junction bases with no gene match: 7. The length of the CDR3 is 14 residues.

The J gene is TRBJ2-5, the V gene TRBV6-2 or TRBV6-3; 12 bases match TRBD2. Germline trimming cut 2 bases from V and 4 bases from J; bases unmatched to any gene: 8. CDR1 is MNHEY and CDR2 is SVGEGT in the germline V gene. The CDR3 contains 17 residues. CDR3 sequence reads: CASSYLAGGPGGETQYF. In nucleotides, the CDR3 is TGTGCCAGCAGTTACCTAGCGGGGGGGCCAGGTGGAGAGACCCAGTACTTC.

The DNA of the CDR3 is TGTGCCAGCTCACCGGTTGGAACAGGGGTGGAGACCCAGTACTTC. This sequence encodes CASSPVGTGVETQYF. This chain joins TRBV18 and TRBJ2-5; 7 bases fit TRBD1. The CDR3 runs 15 residues. The ends lost 3 bases at V and 5 bases at J; junction bases unmatched: 9. Germline loops: CDR1 KGHSH, CDR2 LQKENI.

The chain joins TRBV3-1 (or the pseudogene TRBV3-2) to TRBJ2-3, with D possibly TRBD1 on 6 matching bases. Per the germline V gene, CDR1 is LGHDT and CDR2 is YNNKEL (reference sequence). The CDR3 runs 16 residues. Trimming pared 1 base from V and 0 bases from J, leaving 11 bases between. The CDR3 spells CASSQGLGASTDTQYF. The CDR3 DNA sequence: TGTGCCAGCAGCCAAGGTCTGGGGGCTAGCACAGATACGCAGTATTTT.

The chain links TRBV7-2 to TRBJ2-7; D is unclear. Per the germline V gene, CDR1 is SGHTA and CDR2 is FQGNSA. Trimming took off 5 bases at V and 9 bases at J, with 11 bases between the two ends. There are 11 residues in the CDR3. CDR3 in DNA: TGTGCCAGCAGCCCTTCGGTGGTGCAGTACTTC. Amino acids: CASSPSVVQYF. The full variable domain, rest sourced from reference TRBV7-2 and TRBJ2-7, is GAGVSQSPSNKVTEKGKDVELRCDPISGHTALYWYRQSLGQGLEFLIYFQGNSAPDKSGLPSDRFSAERTGGSVSTLTIQRTQQEDSAVYLCASSPSVVQYFGPGTRLTVT.

The V and J genes are TRBV6-4 and TRBJ2-5, with TRBD2 identical over 9 bases. In germline, CDR1 is MRHNA, CDR2 SNTAGT. The V and J ends lost 7 bases and 5 bases, in that order; junction bases with no gene match: 11. The CDR3 spans 15 residues. The CDR3 DNA reads TGTGCCAGCATCGCGGGGGGGCCGGGACGGGAGACCCAGTACTTC. Residues: CASIAGGPGRETQYF.

This chain joins TRBV7-8 and TRBJ2-1; the match to TRBD1 covers 10 bases. The CDR3 covers 15 residues. Trimming at V came to 5 bases and at J to 6 bases, leaving 7 bases not matched to a gene. Per germline, CDR1 SGHVS and CDR2 FQNEAQ. The CDR3, as DNA: TGTGCCAGCAGCCGGACAGGGGGTAGCCCCAATGAGCAGTTCTTC. It is translated as CASSRTGGSPNEQFF.